The sequence of this T cell receptor beta chain was determined in a study of OX40 agonist ivuxolimab in advanced cancers. Study summary: Patients received ivuxolimab, an agonistic anti-OX40 (CD134) antibody. Earlier treatment with anti-PD-1, anti-PD-L1 or anti-CTLA-4 was permitted, and roughly 40% had received some.

Blood samples were obtained at baseline, cycle 4 day 1, and cycle 7 day 1. Some clones are missing from TCRdb's copy, which holds only in-frame ones; the method was immunoSEQ multiplex PCR. The sample includes some 21,000 clones, around 84% seen only once; the top ten take roughly a quarter. The CDR3 totals 16 residues. With 8 bases clipped from V and 8 bases from J, the junction kept 14 bases outside the gene matches. Per the germline V gene, CDR1 is SEHNR and CDR2 is FQNEAQ (reference sequence). The V gene is TRBV7-9, the J gene TRBJ2-1, with 11 positions matching TRBD1. The sequence was collected from an adult with an advanced solid tumor such as melanoma, head and neck, liver or kidney cancer. This sample comprised CD4+ or CD8+ T cells sorted from blood, obtained in a trial of the OX40 agonist ivuxolimab. The CDR3 reads CASGGGTGTGGDEQFF. CDR3 coding DNA: TGTGCCAGCGGAGGTGGAACCGGGACAGGGGGGGATGAGCAGTTCTTC.